This T cell receptor (beta chain) emerged from a study of PD-1 blockade in classical Hodgkin lymphoma. Whole-study findings and limits: For complete responders, baseline diversity was comparable to that of newly diagnosed patients.

V gave up 3 bases and J gave up 6 bases; unmatched junction bases: 4. Germline loops: CDR1 WSHSY, CDR2 SAAADI. The CDR3 loop spans 14 amino acids. Time point indicated: cycle 4 day 1 (C4D1), after six to seven weeks of nivolumab. All patients relapsed after autologous stem cell transplantation, and brentuximab vedotin exposure varied. CD4+ T cells were purified from thawed PBMCs by negative selection. Comments on this clone: Its antigen is still unknown.

TCRdb keeps only in-frame clones here, not all; method: immunoSEQ multiplex PCR. The sample has under 20,000 clones; 65% to 80% are singletons. This chain joins TRBV10-2 and TRBJ1-5; 8 bases fit TRBD1. The source material was CD4+ T cells from blood, sampled before the fourth cycle of nivolumab. The origin of this receptor is a human donor with classical Hodgkin lymphoma. In DNA, the CDR3 is TGCGCCAGCAGTGAACAGGGGGGTTCTCAGCCCCAGCATTTT. The encoded protein is CASSEQGGSQPQHF.